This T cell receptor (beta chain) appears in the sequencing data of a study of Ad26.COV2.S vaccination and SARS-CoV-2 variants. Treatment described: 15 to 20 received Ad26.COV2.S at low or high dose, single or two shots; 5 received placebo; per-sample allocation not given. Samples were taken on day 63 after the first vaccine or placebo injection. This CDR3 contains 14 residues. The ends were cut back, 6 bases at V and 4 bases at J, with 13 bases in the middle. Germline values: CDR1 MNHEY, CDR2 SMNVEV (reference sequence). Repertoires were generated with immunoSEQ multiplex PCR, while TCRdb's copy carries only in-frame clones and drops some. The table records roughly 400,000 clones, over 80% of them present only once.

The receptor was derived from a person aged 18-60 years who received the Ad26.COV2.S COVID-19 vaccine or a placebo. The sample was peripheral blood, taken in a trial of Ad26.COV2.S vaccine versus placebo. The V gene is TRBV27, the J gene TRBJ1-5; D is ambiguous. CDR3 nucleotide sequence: TGTGCCAGCAGGAGGTACGAGGGAAATCAGCCCCAGCATTTT. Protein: CASRRYEGNQPQHF.